This T cell receptor beta chain was observed in a study of T cell responses to AZD1222 COVID-19 vaccine. Measured with immunoSEQ multiplex PCR; TCRdb has only the in-frame clones, and not every one. The repertoire holds some 200,000 clones, roughly nine tenths seen once, with approximately 3.7% in the top ten. Notes on the study in general: Unmutated variant regions reportedly attract nearly half of all spike-specific TCRs.

Germline CDR1 LNHDA, CDR2 SQIVND (reference sequence). Trimming removed 7 bases from V and 1 base from J; junction bases left unmatched: 4. The CDR3 runs 15 residues. With respect to this clone: Its antigen is not identified.

The chain is built from TRBV19 and TRBJ1-1, with 12 positions matching TRBD1. The sample consisted of peripheral blood, taken 28 days after the second AZD1222 dose. The origin of this receptor is an adult who received the AZD1222 COVID-19 vaccine. CDR3 protein: CASTGQGARNTEAFF. The CDR3 DNA follows: TGTGCCAGTACGGGACAGGGGGCGCGGAACACTGAAGCTTTCTTT. Variable domain in full (rest from reference TRBV19 and TRBJ1-1): DGGITQSPKYLFRKEGQNVTLSCEQNLNHDAMYWYRQDPGQGLRLIYYSQIVNDFQKGDIAEGYSVSREKKESFPLTVTSAQKNPTAFYLCASTGQGARNTEAFFGQGTRLTVV.